These T cell receptor beta chains were read from a single sample in a study of cytomegalovirus exposure and HLA in healthy donors. Assay used: immunoSEQ multiplex PCR; TCRdb lists only in-frame clones, some missing. The table has about 200,000 clones, approximately 80% seen once. The source material was PBMCs. The receptors were sampled from a girl aged 2-10 years in good health and CMV-seronegative. Both conserved end residues are part of each CDR3. D genes are given only for firm matches. The size field is filled for only some rows; it gives once, few, many or a size class.

clone_size d_call j_call v_call cdr3_aa cdr3_nt
. . TRBJ2-3 TRBV7-9 CASSPGRAGIADTQYF TGTGCCAGCAGCCCCGGTAGGGCAGGGATCGCAGATACGCAGTATTTT
. TRBD1 TRBJ1-1 TRBV19 CASSVGQVFTEAFF TGTGCCAGTAGTGTGGGACAGGTCTTCACTGAAGCTTTCTTT
. . TRBJ2-1 TRBV29-1 CSVVEDRNPYNEQFF TGCAGCGTTGTGGAGGACAGAAACCCCTACAATGAGCAGTTCTTC
few TRBD1 TRBJ1-4 TRBV5-1 CASSPRTGGNEKLFF TGCGCCAGCAGCCCGCGGACAGGGGGGAATGAAAAACTGTTTTTT
. . TRBJ1-6 TRBV11-2 CASSFGGPQGGSPLHF TGTGCCAGCAGCTTCGGGGGGCCCCAAGGCGGTTCACCCCTCCACTTT
. TRBD2 TRBJ2-5 TRBV11-3 CASSLGTSGGTYQETQYF TGTGCCAGCAGCTTGGGGACTAGCGGGGGGACGTACCAAGAGACCCAGTACTTC
. . TRBJ2-5 TRBV7-2 CASSWRLVETQYF TGTGCCAGCAGCTGGAGACTCGTTGAGACCCAGTACTTC
. . TRBJ1-5 TRBV2 CASSVGHGGNQPQHF TGTGCCAGCAGTGTGGGGCACGGTGGCAATCAGCCCCAGCATTTT
once . TRBJ1-3 TRBV5-6 CASSLFRGARENTIYF TGTGCCAGCAGCTTGTTTCGGGGGGCGCGAGAAAACACCATATATTTT
. TRBD1 TRBJ2-5 TRBV28 CASSRGLETQYF TGTGCCAGCAGCAGGGGGCTCGAGACCCAGTACTTC
. . TRBJ2-2 TRBV5-5 CASSLRRGAGTGELFF TGTGCCAGCAGCTTGCGTCGGGGGGCGGGCACCGGGGAGCTGTTTTTT
. . TRBJ2-7 TRBV4-1 CASSQVDRYEQYF TGCGCCAGCAGCCAAGTTGACAGATACGAGCAGTACTTC
. . TRBJ1-1 TRBV5-1 CASSLAGGGNEAFF TGCGCCAGCAGCTTGGCCGGGGGAGGGAATGAAGCTTTCTTT
. . TRBJ1-6 TRBV6-6 CASSYDGVLSPLHF TGTGCCAGCAGTTACGATGGAGTCCTGTCACCCCTCCACTTT
. . TRBJ2-3 TRBV6-5 CASRSLALGTDTQYF TGTGCCAGCAGATCACTAGCTCTCGGCACAGATACGCAGTATTTT
. . TRBJ2-5 TRBV25-1 CASSGVREETQYF TGTGCCAGCAGCGGGGTTAGGGAAGAGACCCAGTACTTC
. . TRBJ1-5 TRBV4-1 CASSQGRGYTGNSNQPQHF TGCGCCAGCAGCCAAGGAAGGGGGTATACAGGGAATAGCAATCAGCCCCAGCATTTT
. TRBD2 TRBJ2-3 TRBV5-5 CASSPGTSGGVHYTDTQYF TGTGCCAGCAGCCCAGGGACTAGCGGGGGGGTACACTACACAGATACGCAGTATTTT
. . TRBJ2-2 TRBV7-2 CASSPRNTGELFF TGTGCCAGCAGTCCCCGGAACACCGGGGAGCTGTTTTTT
. TRBD1 TRBJ2-7 TRBV5-1 CASKEGQLVSYEQYF TGCGCCAGCAAAGAGGGACAGCTAGTTTCCTACGAGCAGTACTTC
. . TRBJ1-1 TRBV7-6 CASRGPGGNTEAFF TGTGCCAGCAGGGGCCCAGGTGGGAACACTGAAGCTTTCTTT
. TRBD2 TRBJ2-7 TRBV5-4 CASSRTSGDSYEQYF TGTGCCAGCAGCCGAACTAGCGGGGACTCCTACGAGCAGTACTTC
. TRBD2 TRBJ2-7 TRBV19 CASSIRLAGAVIKGSYEQYF TGTGCCAGTAGTATACGACTAGCGGGAGCTGTTATTAAGGGCTCCTACGAGCAGTACTTC
. TRBD2 TRBJ2-1 TRBV28 CASSSPHSGGSYNEQFF TGTGCCAGCAGTTCCCCCCATAGCGGGGGCTCCTACAATGAGCAGTTCTTC
. TRBD1 TRBJ2-7 TRBV6-5 CASSYEGAGEQYF TGTGCCAGCAGTTACGAGGGGGCGGGCGAGCAGTACTTC